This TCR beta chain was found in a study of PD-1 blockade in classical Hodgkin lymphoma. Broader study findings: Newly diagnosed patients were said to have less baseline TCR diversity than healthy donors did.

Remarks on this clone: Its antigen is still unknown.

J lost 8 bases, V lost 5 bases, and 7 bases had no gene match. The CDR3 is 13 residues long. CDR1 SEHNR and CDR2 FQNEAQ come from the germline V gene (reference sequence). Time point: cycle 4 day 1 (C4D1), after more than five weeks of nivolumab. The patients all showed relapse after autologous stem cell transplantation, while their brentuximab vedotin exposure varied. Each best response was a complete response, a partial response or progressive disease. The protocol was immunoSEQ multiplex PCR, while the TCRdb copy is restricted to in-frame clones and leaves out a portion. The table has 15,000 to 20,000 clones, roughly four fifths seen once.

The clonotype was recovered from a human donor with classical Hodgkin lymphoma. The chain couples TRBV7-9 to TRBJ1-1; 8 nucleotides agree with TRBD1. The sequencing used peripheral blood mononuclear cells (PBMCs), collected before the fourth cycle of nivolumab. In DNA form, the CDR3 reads TGTGCCAGCAGCCAAATGACAGGGGTGGAAGCTTTCTTT. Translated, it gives CASSQMTGVEAFF.